This TCR beta chain was sequenced for a study of blood T cell repertoires in COVID-19. Study background: PBMCs, B-cell-depleted T cells, or T cells provided the cDNA or gDNA that made up the material.

Seattle cases were enrolled at active infection and followed longitudinally. Authors' methods: Reference gene primer amplification gave nucleated cell count estimates. Produced via immunoSEQ multiplex PCR; TCRdb's table is partial and in-frame only. V and J calls and clone size follow that table, whereas D and trimming were derived from the DNA. The sample consists of approximately 270,000 clones, about nine tenths of them appearing once. Germline V gene sequence: CDR1 GTSNPN, CDR2 SVGIG (reference sequence). The junction had 5 bases not matched to a gene; V was cut back by 0 bases and J by 4 bases. This CDR3 has 14 amino acids.

The chain has TRBV30 and TRBJ1-1, with TRBD1 matching 7 bases. The sequenced material came from peripheral blood. The origin of this receptor is a woman aged 25 to 39 with COVID-19, enrolled during active disease. CDR3: CAWSVKGAGTEAFF. The CDR3 nucleotides read TGTGCCTGGAGTGTAAAGGGGGCCGGCACTGAAGCTTTCTTT. Full variable domain (remainder filled in from reference TRBV30 and TRBJ1-1): SQTIHQWPATLVQPVGSPLSLECTVEGTSNPNLYWYRQAAGRGLQLLFYSVGIGQISSEVPQNLSASRPQDRQFILSSKKLLLSDSGFYLCAWSVKGAGTEAFFGQGTRLTVV.